This T cell receptor beta chain was sequenced during a study of blood T cell repertoires in COVID-19. In the study overall: Acute-phase and convalescent COVID-19 samples originated in the United States, Italy and Spain. Sample material is recorded as cDNA or gDNA derived from T cells, B-cell-depleted T cells, or PBMCs.

In the authors' workflow: For nucleated cells, counts were estimated from reference gene primer amplification. Some clones are missing from TCRdb's copy, which holds only in-frame ones; the method was immunoSEQ multiplex PCR. V and J calls and clone size are as listed in that table; D and trimming were resolved from the DNA. This sample yields tens of thousands of clones, of which 70% to 90% are seen a single time; approximately 7.4% belongs to the top ten. V lost 5 bases to trimming and J lost 2 bases; unmatched junction nucleotides: 9. CDR1 and CDR2 (germline): MNHEY, SVGEGT. The CDR3 loop spans 16 amino acids. This clone appeared a single time.

The chain is built from TRBV6-2 or TRBV6-3 and TRBJ1-5; the match to TRBD1 covers 7 bases. The receptor was derived from a human donor with acute or convalescent COVID-19. The donor label of this sample is uncertain. Sequenced material: peripheral blood. DNA of the CDR3: TGTGCCAGCAGTCGACCCGACAGGGCGGGCAATCAGCCCCAGCATTTT. Its protein is CASSRPDRAGNQPQHF.